One and the same sample provided the 16 T cell receptor beta chains below, sequenced in a study of shared clonotypes between healthy human individuals. Assay: immunoSEQ multiplex PCR; the TCRdb copy retains only in-frame clones and omits some. The data hold a few million clones, with 93% observed a single time. The sample was naive CD4+ T cells from PBMCs. Subset defined: CD45RA+ positively selected. These receptor sequences come from a man younger than 30 in good health. Some clones in this sample may be carry-over from other donors' samples.

CDR3 region: CASSESGPLEGYNEQFF. As DNA, the CDR3 is TGTGCCAGCAGTGAATCCGGCCCCTTGGAGGGGTACAATGAGCAGTTCTTC. The J gene is TRBJ2-1, the V gene TRBV25-1; a weak D match, TRBD2 (6 bases). Between the trimmed V and J ends, which lost 1 base and 4 bases, there was a span of 17 bases. Germline V CDR1 and CDR2: MGHDK, SYGVNS. The CDR3 has 17 amino acids.

V usage is TRBV27 and J usage is TRBJ2-7; D may match TRBD1 or TRBD2 (5 bases each). Germline V gene data show CDR1 as MNHEY and CDR2 as SMNVEV (reference sequence). The CDR3 totals 13 residues. V lost 6 bases and J 5 bases, leaving 14 bases between the germline ends. Written as DNA, the CDR3 is TGTGCCAGCAGAGTCTTGGGGACCCACGAGCAGTACTTC. It is translated as CASRVLGTHEQYF.

The J gene is TRBJ2-5, the V gene TRBV4-3, with D maybe TRBD2 (5 bases). The germline V and J ends were trimmed by 0 bases and 5 bases, with 13 bases remaining between them. This CDR3 is 15 amino acids long. The germline CDR1 and CDR2 sequences are LGHNA and YSLEER. In nucleotides, the CDR3 is TGCGCCAGCAGCCAAGATCTAGAGGGAATCGAGACCCAGTACTTC. Protein sequence: CASSQDLEGIETQYF.

The chain recombines TRBV15 with TRBJ1-1; D might be TRBD1 (5 bases). The ends were cut back, 0 bases at V and 1 base at J, with 12 bases in the middle. This CDR3 region has 16 residues. From germline, CDR1 is LNHNV and CDR2 YYDKDF (reference sequence). CDR3 loop: CATSRDPGRANTEAFF. CDR3 sequence (DNA): TGTGCCACCAGCAGAGATCCCGGCAGGGCGAACACTGAAGCTTTCTTT.

This clone has just one count. The chain joins TRBV10-3 to TRBJ2-3; 7 bases agree with TRBD2. CDR1 is ENHRY, CDR2 SYGVKD, per germline. The CDR3 has 14 amino acids. The V gene end was trimmed by 0 bases and the J gene end by 6 bases; junction bases not matched to a gene: 3. Here the CDR3 DNA reads TGTGCCATCAGTGAGTCGACTAGCAGGGATACGCAGTATTTT. Translation gives CAISESTSRDTQYF.

The chain uses TRBV5-1 and TRBJ2-1; the D gene is possibly TRBD1 (6 bases). From germline, CDR1 is SGHRS and CDR2 YFSETQ. The CDR3 contains 15 residues. V was clipped by 1 base and J by 5 bases, with 13 bases between them. CDR3 protein: CASSLWQGWDNEQFF. The CDR3 DNA is TGCGCCAGCAGCTTGTGGCAGGGGTGGGACAATGAGCAGTTCTTC.

V is TRBV19 and J is TRBJ1-1; 8 bases align to TRBD1. Germline V gene data show CDR1 as LNHDA and CDR2 as SQIVND (reference sequence). V dropped 4 bases and J dropped 1; count of bases not matched to a gene: 5. The CDR3 loop spans 15 amino acids. CDR3 amino acids: CASSRAGGTNTEAFF. The CDR3 bases are TGTGCCAGTAGTAGGGCAGGGGGCACGAACACTGAAGCTTTCTTT. Using reference TRBV19 and TRBJ1-1 for the parts outside the CDR3, the full variable domain is DGGITQSPKYLFRKEGQNVTLSCEQNLNHDAMYWYRQDPGQGLRLIYYSQIVNDFQKGDIAEGYSVSREKKESFPLTVTSAQKNPTAFYLCASSRAGGTNTEAFFGQGTRLTVV.

This clone was detected only once. The chain couples TRBV4-3 to TRBJ1-5; D ambiguous. Germline lookup yields CDR1 LGHNA and CDR2 YSLEER. Trimming stripped 0 bases from V and 2 bases from J, with 11 bases between. This CDR3 region has 16 residues. CDR3 sequence: CASSQERAWGNQPQHF. In DNA form, the CDR3 reads TGCGCCAGCAGCCAAGAAAGGGCCTGGGGCAATCAGCCCCAGCATTTT.

This clone was seen only a few times. The chain joins TRBV7-2 to TRBJ1-1, with D hard to call. The CDR3 sequence is 11 residues long. V was pared by 3 bases and J by 8 bases, with 7 bases between. Germline-derived CDR1 and CDR2 are SGHTA and FQGNSA. CDR3 in DNA: TGTGCCAGCAGCTTTATAGAGGAAGCTTTCTTT. Protein: CASSFIEEAFF.

The rearrangement joins TRBV7-3 to TRBJ2-7, with D possibly being TRBD2 (5 bases). Trimming pared 2 bases from V and 5 bases from J, leaving 10 bases between. CDR3 length: 13 residues. Germline loops: CDR1 SGHTA, CDR2 FQGTGA. CDR3 coding DNA: TGTGCCAGCAGCTTATTGGGAGTCGACGAGCAGTACTTC. As protein: CASSLLGVDEQYF.

The J gene is TRBJ2-1, the V gene TRBV5-5; TRBD2 is a possible D gene (5 bases). This CDR3 has 16 residues. Germline V gene sequence: CDR1 SGHKS, CDR2 YYEKEE (reference sequence). V was cut by 1 base and J by 2 bases, with 13 bases left in between. This chain's CDR3 is CASSLMWEITYNEQFF. The CDR3 DNA sequence: TGTGCCAGCAGCTTGATGTGGGAGATCACCTACAATGAGCAGTTCTTC. Together with reference TRBV5-5 and TRBJ2-1, the CDR3 gives the full variable domain: DAGVTQSPTHLIKTRGQQVTLRCSPISGHKSVSWYQQVLGQGPQFIFQYYEKEERGRGNFPDRFSARQFPNYSSELNVNALLLGDSALYLCASSLMWEITYNEQFFGPGTRLTVL.

The count of this clone is one. V is TRBV25-1 and J is TRBJ1-1, with D tentatively TRBD1 (5 bases). Trimming removed 8 bases at V and 1 base at J, with 14 bases between. Germline V gene sequence: CDR1 MGHDK, CDR2 SYGVNS. The length of the CDR3 is 14 residues. The CDR3, as DNA: TGTGCCAGCGACCCGCCGGGACCGAACACTGAAGCTTTCTTT. It yields the protein CASDPPGPNTEAFF.

The J gene is TRBJ1-4, the V gene TRBV28, with a tentative D call TRBD1 (5 bases). Deletions cut 6 bases from V and 8 bases from J, with 19 bases between. Per the germline V gene, CDR1 is MDHEN and CDR2 is SYDVKM. The CDR3 sequence is 15 residues long. The CDR3 loop reads CASRDGDQGGEKLFF. In nucleotides, the CDR3 is TGTGCCAGCAGGGATGGGGACCAGGGAGGCGAAAAACTGTTTTTT.

This clone was seen once. CDR3 nucleotide sequence: TGTGCCAGCAGCCAAGATCGAACAGGGGGCTACTATGGCTACACCTTC. Its translation is CASSQDRTGGYYGYTF. The chain joins TRBV4-2 to TRBJ1-2, with TRBD1 matching 9 bases. The CDR3 sequence is 16 residues long. V gave up 0 bases and J gave up 3 bases; unmatched junction bases: 5. The germline CDR1 and CDR2 sequences are LGHNA and YNFKEQ.

The genes are TRBV7-9 and TRBJ2-3; D uncertain. CDR3 size: 16 residues. Germline-derived CDR1 and CDR2 are SEHNR and FQNEAQ (reference sequence). V dropped 0 bases and J dropped 2 bases, with 12 bases sitting between them. The CDR3 is CASSLAPDSYTDTQYF. Here the CDR3 DNA reads TGTGCCAGCAGCTTAGCGCCGGATTCATACACAGATACGCAGTATTTT. Together with reference TRBV7-9 and TRBJ2-3, the CDR3 gives the full variable domain: DTGVSQNPRHKITKRGQNVTFRCDPISEHNRLYWYRQTLGQGPEFLTYFQNEAQLEKSRLLSDRFSAERPKGSFSTLEIQRTEQGDSAMYLCASSLAPDSYTDTQYFGPGTRLTVL.

The rearrangement links TRBV7-2 to TRBJ1-5; possible D gene TRBD1, 6 bases. From germline, CDR1 is SGHTA and CDR2 FQGNSA. With 1 base removed from V and 4 bases from J, the gap between germline ends came to 8 bases. This CDR3 region has 14 residues. CDR3 sequence reads: CASSLGTANQPQHF. CDR3 DNA: TGTGCCAGCAGCTTAGGGACAGCAAATCAGCCCCAGCATTTT.